Below, one T cell receptor (beta chain) is given with its context. The read falls 3 residues short of the CDR3 end, and the missing part is taken from the germline J gene. Germline V lookup: CDR1 MGHRA, CDR2 YSYEKL. The CDR3 contains 15 residues. The sample originates from a study of T cells in women clearing cervical HPV infection. About the research overall: Case blood drawn at lesion detection; control blood after infection cleared.

The repertoire was sequenced with immunoSEQ multiplex PCR; TCRdb's copy has only in-frame clones and lacks some. The sample table includes approximately 28,000 clones. Material: blood buffy coat. This clonotype was sampled from a woman between 18 and 70 years old with a cervical HPV16 infection that either progressed to CIN3+ or cleared (not recorded which). The chain couples TRBV4-1 to TRBJ1-2; 10 bases are a match to TRBD1. CDR3 sequence: CASSWSGTGDRGYTF. The covered CDR3 bases are TGCGCCAGCAGCTGGTCCGGGACAGGGGATCGCGGC.